Listed below are T cell receptor beta chains from one sample, sequenced in a study of cytomegalovirus exposure and HLA in healthy donors. Produced via immunoSEQ multiplex PCR; TCRdb's table is partial and in-frame only. The sample has about 180,000 clones, approximately 83% seen once. Material for sequencing was PBMCs. Receptors were obtained from a boy aged 2 to 10 in good health and CMV-seronegative. The conserved cysteine and the conserved F or W are not part of the CDR3 here. The order of the fields is V gene, CDR3 protein.

v_call: TRBV11-2
cdr3_aa: ASSKTSGPYNEQF

v_call: TRBV7-9
cdr3_aa: ASSLVALALEETQY

v_call: TRBV15
cdr3_aa: ATSSLDEGGAPLH

v_call: TRBV19
cdr3_aa: ASSIVSGGDIQY

v_call: TRBV7-6
cdr3_aa: ASSGTSGGPSYNEQF

v_call: TRBV27
cdr3_aa: ASSRLLTGMGNEKLF

v_call: TRBV30
cdr3_aa: AWSVPAGTNTGELF

v_call: TRBV6-6
cdr3_aa: ASSYGGSNQPQH

v_call: TRBV4-3
cdr3_aa: ASSQVDYRGNIQY

v_call: TRBV6-1
cdr3_aa: ASSEAAAGANTEAF

v_call: TRBV7-7
cdr3_aa: ASSLMFGGELF

v_call: TRBV9
cdr3_aa: ASSVGTGATEAF

v_call: TRBV18
cdr3_aa: ASSPTRDRVNEQF

v_call: TRBV30
cdr3_aa: AWSGPGQNQPQH

v_call: TRBV19
cdr3_aa: ASSRRGGLAGVSGANVLT

v_call: TRBV18
cdr3_aa: ASSLGPGQLPYGYA

v_call: TRBV27
cdr3_aa: ASSLSIVQNTGELF

v_call: TRBV11-2
cdr3_aa: ASSVEAASTEQF

v_call: TRBV6-6
cdr3_aa: ASSYPSGGSYNEQF

v_call: TRBV5-4
cdr3_aa: ASSLILDNEQF

v_call: TRBV12-5
cdr3_aa: ASGFSGGRETQY

v_call: TRBV2
cdr3_aa: ASRRDRGLRDTQY

v_call: TRBV6-5
cdr3_aa: ASRPSGPTTDTQY

v_call: TRBV14
cdr3_aa: ASRRGSSYNSPLH

v_call: TRBV10-3
cdr3_aa: AISESQGAFYGYT

v_call: TRBV19
cdr3_aa: ASSLGQRPADGYT